Each of the 14 T cell receptor beta chains below was sequenced from the same sample in a study of blood T cells in healthy people across ages. Primed by a sample-barcoded 5' primer and a J-beta primer mix, a second PCR proceeded for about 6 to 11 cycles. MiXCR was run by TCRdb on the 5' RACE reads, yielding one entry per CDR3 protein. The profile covers some 900,000 distinct CDR3 sequences, with approximately 49% appearing a single time and 10% to 15% taken by the ten largest. Sequencing was done on a sample of blood. Every receptor here comes from a man aged 25 to 40 in good health.

This CDR3 is CSVGQRMNTEAFF. The CDR3 nucleotides are TGCAGCGTTGGACAGAGGATGAACACTGAAGCTTTCTTT. The chain is built from TRBV29-1 and TRBJ1-1; D perhaps matches TRBD1 (5 bases). The CDR3 sequence is 13 residues long. V lost 4 bases, J lost 0 bases, and 9 bases lay in between. CDR1 is SQVTM, CDR2 ANQGSEA, per germline.

CDR3 amino acids: CAWSGTSYYEQYF. In DNA, the CDR3 is TGTGCCTGGTCAGGGACATCCTACTACGAGCAGTACTTC. The chain recombines TRBV30 with TRBJ2-4; tentative D call: TRBD1 (6 bases). The DNA matches TRBJ2-7 better at its end, which makes the J call doubtful. Germline V lookup: CDR1 GTSNPN, CDR2 SVGIG (reference sequence). The CDR3 totals 13 residues.

This clonotype has more than one count but fewer than ten. V gene TRBV7-8 combines with J gene TRBJ2-7; 10 positions agree with TRBD2. Germline assignment: CDR1 SGHVS and CDR2 FQNEAQ. The CDR3 spans 13 residues. Losses at the gene ends were 7 bases for V and 3 bases for J; bases not matched to a gene: 3. This chain's CDR3 is CASTSGGHYEQYF. CDR3 sequence (DNA): TGTGCCAGCACTAGCGGGGGCCACTACGAGCAGTACTTC.

The table lists this clonotype with a few counts. This chain joins TRBV20-1 and TRBJ2-7; D unresolved. CDR3 size: 13 residues. The germline gives CDR1 DFQATT, CDR2 SNEGSKA (reference sequence). Trimming left V 6 bases short and J 5 bases short, with 17 bases between. CDR3 sequence reads: CSAIWGGDHEQYF. The CDR3 coding sequence is TGCAGTGCCATCTGGGGTGGGGATCACGAGCAGTACTTC.

The chain has TRBV25-1 and TRBJ1-6; a possible D gene is TRBD1 (6 bases). The V end was cut by 6 bases, the J end by 7 bases, with 16 bases between. The CDR3 spans 15 residues. Looked up from germline, CDR1 is MGHDK and CDR2 is SYGVNS. Written as DNA, the CDR3 is TGTGCCAGCAGCCCCGAGGGCAGGGGAAATTCACCCCTCCACTTT. Protein sequence: CASSPEGRGNSPLHF. The whole variable domain, filled in from reference TRBV25-1 and TRBJ1-6, reads EADIYQTPRYLVIGTGKKITLECSQTMGHDKMYWYQQDPGMELHLIHYSYGVNSTEKGDLSSESTVSRIRTEHFPLTLESARPSHTSQYLCASSPEGRGNSPLHFGNGTRLTVT.

The rearrangement joins TRBV6-2 or TRBV6-3 to TRBJ2-7; 11 bases fit TRBD2. The DNA end lines up better with TRBJ2-4; the J call may be wrong. The CDR3 is 15 amino acids. Germline V lookup: CDR1 MNHEY, CDR2 SVGEGT. This CDR3 reads CASSYSGLAGPIQYF. DNA for the CDR3: TGTGCCAGCAGTTACTCCGGACTAGCGGGTCCCATTCAGTACTTC.

This clonotype was recorded many times. One junction end does not reproduce the germline sequence, and a read error may be involved. The gene calls are TRBV3-1 and TRBJ2-3; D not resolved. Germline values: CDR1 LGHDT, CDR2 YNNKEL (reference sequence). The CDR3 covers 13 residues. The CDR3 loop is CATSATSTDTQYF. In nucleotides, the CDR3 is TGTGCCACCAGCGCGACCAGCACAGATACGCAGTATTTT.

This chain uses TRBV5-1 with TRBJ2-5; D not certain. Trimming removed 4 bases from V and 1 base from J, with 14 bases in between. Germline loops: CDR1 SGHRS, CDR2 YFSETQ. The CDR3 loop spans 15 amino acids. CDR3 bases: TGCGCCAGCAGCCTCCTTAGGGTAGGCCAAGAGACCCAGTACTTC. Translated: CASSLLRVGQETQYF.

This chain links TRBV11-2 with TRBJ1-1; D may be TRBD1 (6 bases). The germline V gene has CDR1 SGHAT and CDR2 FQNNGV. This CDR3 has 19 amino acids. V dropped 0 bases and J dropped 4 bases, with 24 bases sitting between them. Here the CDR3 reads CASSLDGAYFFSQGTEAFF. Here the CDR3 DNA reads TGTGCCAGCAGCTTAGATGGGGCGTACTTTTTTTCACAGGGCACTGAAGCTTTCTTT. The full variable domain, rest sourced from reference TRBV11-2 and TRBJ1-1, is EAGVAQSPRYKIIEKRQSVAFWCNPISGHATLYWYQQILGQGPKLLIQFQNNGVVDDSQLPKDRFSAERLKGVDSTLKIQPAKLEDSAVYLCASSLDGAYFFSQGTEAFFGQGTRLTVV.

The chain carries TRBV5-1 and TRBJ2-7, with D possibly matching TRBD2 (6 bases). V was cut by 4 bases and J by 0 bases, with 17 bases left in between. The CDR3 is 16 residues long. Germline V gene lookup returns CDR1 SGHRS and CDR2 YFSETQ. CDR3 sequence reads: CASSAGGTGRSYEQYF. In DNA, the CDR3 is TGCGCCAGCAGCGCCGGGGGTACGGGTCGCTCCTACGAGCAGTACTTC.

This chain uses TRBV12-3 or TRBV12-4 with TRBJ2-1; no definite D call. The end of the DNA is better explained by TRBJ2-7, so the J call may be wrong. The CDR3 totals 14 residues. The CDR3 DNA reads as TGTGCCAGCATCATACCTGGCAGAAACAATGAGCAGTACTTC. Amino acid sequence: CASIIPGRNNEQYF.

This clonotype has ten or more counts. The V call is TRBV4-2, the J call TRBJ2-1; D gene uncertain. Germline V lookup: CDR1 LGHNA, CDR2 YNFKEQ. V lost 0 bases, J lost 5 bases, and 8 bases lay in between. This CDR3 has 14 amino acids. The DNA of the CDR3 is TGTGCCAGCAGCCAAGATAAGGCGAACAATGAGCAGTTCTTC. Its translation is CASSQDKANNEQFF.

The chain employs TRBV14 and TRBJ1-4, with TRBD1 matching over 9 bases. J lost 8 bases, V lost 4 bases, and 5 bases had no gene match. The CDR3 covers 14 residues. CDR1 and CDR2 (germline): SGHDN, FVKESK. CDR3 loop: CASSRPGTGEKLFF. The CDR3 bases are TGTGCCAGCAGCCGTCCCGGGACAGGGGAAAAACTGTTTTTT.

This clonotype was detected many times. The CDR3 DNA reads as TGTGCCACCAGTGATTTGCTCCCCCCCGAGCACTCCTACGAGCAGTACTTC. This encodes CATSDLLPPEHSYEQYF. V is TRBV24-1 and J is TRBJ2-7; D uncertain. The V gene's germline CDR1 is KGHDR and CDR2 SFDVKD. Trimming cost V 0 bases and J 0 bases, with 14 bases left between them. The CDR3 is 17 residues long.